This passage covers 20 T cell receptor beta chains from one sample sequenced in a study of CD8 T cells in acute hepatitis C reinfection. Noted time point: naive CD8 control sorted from an acute-time-point sample. Data came from immunoSEQ multiplex PCR; TCRdb stores just in-frame clones and leaves some out. The profile shows tens of thousands of clones, approximately 87% of them singletons. Material for sequencing was naive CD8+ T cells from PBMCs. The source is a man aged 25 to 40 with chronic hepatitis C.

This clone was observed once. The CDR3 protein is CATSRQGSNQPQHF. The CDR3 coding sequence is TGTGCCACCAGCCGACAGGGGTCCAATCAGCCCCAGCATTTT. The chain has TRBV15 and TRBJ1-5, with 8 nucleotides matching TRBD1. Trimming at V came to 5 bases and at J to 3 bases, leaving 3 bases not matched to a gene. CDR3 size: 14 residues. CDR1 and CDR2 (germline): LNHNV, YYDKDF (reference sequence). The full variable domain, rest sourced from reference TRBV15 and TRBJ1-5, is DAMVIQNPRYQVTQFGKPVTLSCSQTLNHNVMYWYQQKSSQAPKLLFHYYDKDFNNEADTPDNFQSRRPNTSFCFLDIRSPGLGDTAMYLCATSRQGSNQPQHFGDGTRLSIL.

The J gene is TRBJ2-7, the V gene TRBV7-8, with 8 bases aligning to TRBD2. The junction had 11 bases not matched to a gene; V was cut back by 1 base and J by 0 bases. The CDR3 consists of 18 residues. Germline assignment: CDR1 SGHVS and CDR2 FQNEAQ. CDR3 DNA sequence: TGTGCCAGCAGCTTAGGGTCTCTAGCGGGCAAACCCTCCTACGAGCAGTACTTC. It translates to CASSLGSLAGKPSYEQYF. The whole variable domain, remainder taken from reference TRBV7-8 and TRBJ2-7, is GAGVSQSPRYKVAKRGQDVALRCDPISGHVSLFWYQQALGQGPEFLTYFQNEAQLDKSGLPSDRFFAERPEGSVSTLKIQRTQQEDSAVYLCASSLGSLAGKPSYEQYFGPGTRLTVT.

This clone occurred once. The chain recombines TRBV9 with TRBJ2-1; D is possibly TRBD1 (6 bases). From germline, CDR1 is SGDLS and CDR2 YYNGEE. There are 15 residues in the CDR3. V was trimmed by 4 bases and J by 4 bases, leaving 15 bases between them. CDR3 protein: CASSSRGVGYNEQFF. The CDR3 DNA reads as TGTGCCAGCAGCTCCAGGGGAGTCGGGTACAATGAGCAGTTCTTC.

V is TRBV6-5 and J is TRBJ2-7, with a possible D match to TRBD2 (6 bases). The CDR3 covers 14 residues. Between the trimmed V and J ends, which lost 5 bases and 2 bases, there was a span of 13 bases. Per the germline V gene, CDR1 is MNHEY and CDR2 is SVGAGI. DNA of the CDR3: TGTGCCAGCAGTCCGGACGGAGGGACCTACGAGCAGTACTTC. Its protein is CASSPDGGTYEQYF.

With regard to this clone: The same CDR3 arises from other DNA sequences in this sample as well. The chain has TRBV19 and TRBJ1-5; tentative D call: TRBD1 (5 bases). Trimming took 5 bases from V and 2 from J, leaving 10 bases between them. The CDR3 runs to 14 residues. Germline assignment: CDR1 LNHDA and CDR2 SQIVND (reference sequence). DNA of the CDR3: TGTGCCAGTAGTCAGGGCGGAGGCAATCAGCCCCAGCATTTT. Amino acid sequence: CASSQGGGNQPQHF. Using reference TRBV19 and TRBJ1-5 for the parts outside the CDR3, the full variable domain is DGGITQSPKYLFRKEGQNVTLSCEQNLNHDAMYWYRQDPGQGLRLIYYSQIVNDFQKGDIAEGYSVSREKKESFPLTVTSAQKNPTAFYLCASSQGGGNQPQHFGDGTRLSIL.

This sequence joins TRBV6-6 and TRBJ2-7; tentative D call: TRBD1 (6 bases). The CDR3 extends over 11 amino acids. Per germline, CDR1 MNHNY and CDR2 SVGAGI (reference sequence). Between the trimmed V and J ends, which lost 7 bases and 7 bases, there was a span of 11 bases. The DNA of the CDR3 is TGTGCCAGCATCCAAGGGGGAGAGCAGTACTTC. Translating gives CASIQGGEQYF.

The CDR3 nucleotides are TGTGCCAGCAGCTTACTGGGGAAGAACACTGAAGCTTTCTTT. Translating it yields CASSLLGKNTEAFF. The gene calls are TRBV7-9 and TRBJ1-1; D not resolved. Trimming shortened V by 2 bases and J by 1 base, and 8 bases separated the two germline ends. Germline assignment: CDR1 SEHNR and CDR2 FQNEAQ (reference sequence). The CDR3 consists of 14 residues.

The J gene is TRBJ2-5, the V gene TRBV13; the D call may be TRBD1 or TRBD2 (6 bases each). Germline V gives CDR1 PRHDT, CDR2 FYEKMQ (reference sequence). CDR3 size: 15 residues. V was pared by 6 bases and J by 2 bases, with 16 bases between. CDR3 loop: CASRERGAGQETQYF. The CDR3 DNA sequence: TGTGCCAGCAGGGAAAGGGGGGCGGGTCAAGAGACCCAGTACTTC.

The CDR3 loop is CASSGTGTGNEQFF. Written as DNA, the CDR3 is TGCGCCAGCAGTGGGACAGGGACGGGGAATGAGCAGTTCTTC. V and J are TRBV10-1 and TRBJ2-1, with 8 positions matching TRBD1. V dropped 4 bases and J dropped 7; count of bases not matched to a gene: 6. This CDR3 region has 14 residues. Germline V lookup: CDR1 WNHNN, CDR2 SYGVQD (reference sequence).

The rearrangement joins TRBV27 to TRBJ2-7; no firm D call. Germline V lookup: CDR1 MNHEY, CDR2 SMNVEV (reference sequence). Trimming shortened V by 5 bases and J by 3 bases, and 5 bases separated the two germline ends. The CDR3 covers 11 residues. DNA for the CDR3: TGTGCCAGCAGTAGCGACTACGAGCAGTACTTC. This codes for CASSSDYEQYF.

The chain recombines TRBV4-3 with TRBJ2-7; D is unclear. V was cut by 0 bases and J by 3 bases, with 9 bases left in between. This CDR3 contains 14 residues. Germline-derived CDR1 and CDR2 are LGHNA and YSLEER. The CDR3 is CASSQEAQGYEQYF. Written as DNA, the CDR3 is TGCGCCAGCAGCCAAGAGGCGCAAGGCTACGAGCAGTACTTC.

The chain links TRBV11-2 to TRBJ2-1; D is undetermined. V dropped 1 base and J dropped 6 bases, with 4 bases sitting between them. Germline V gene sequence: CDR1 SGHAT, CDR2 FQNNGV. The CDR3 runs to 12 residues. CDR3 sequence (DNA): TGTGCCAGCAGCTTAGCGCGCAATGAGCAGTTCTTC. Translated, it gives CASSLARNEQFF.

The CDR3 DNA sequence: TGTGCCAGCAGCTTAAACATGGATCAGCCCCAGCATTTT. Its protein is CASSLNMDQPQHF. The rearrangement joins TRBV7-9 to TRBJ1-5; D is undetermined. Between the trimmed V and J ends, which lost 2 bases and 5 bases, there was a span of 7 bases. CDR1 and CDR2 from the germline V gene are SEHNR and FQNEAQ (reference sequence). The CDR3 runs to 13 residues.

The CDR3 nucleotides read TGTGCCATCAGTGAACCGTCCAGTAACACTGAAGCTTTCTTT. Its translation is CAISEPSSNTEAFF. The chain joins TRBV10-3 to TRBJ1-1; D remains unclear. CDR3 length: 14 amino acids. V lost 3 bases and J 2 bases, leaving 10 bases between the germline ends. CDR1 is ENHRY, CDR2 SYGVKD, per germline.

The sample holds a few counts of this clone. CDR3 amino acids: CASSLTGDWSQHF. The CDR3, as DNA: TGTGCCAGCAGCTTAACAGGGGACTGGTCCCAGCATTTT. The rearrangement uses TRBV7-9 and TRBJ1-5, with TRBD1 matching over 7 bases. Germline V gives CDR1 SEHNR, CDR2 FQNEAQ (reference sequence). The CDR3 sequence is 13 residues long. J lost 11 bases, V lost 2 bases, and 6 bases had no gene match. Using reference TRBV7-9 and TRBJ1-5 for the parts outside the CDR3, the full variable domain is DTGVSQNPRHKITKRGQNVTFRCDPISEHNRLYWYRQTLGQGPEFLTYFQNEAQLEKSRLLSDRFSAERPKGSFSTLEIQRTEQGDSAMYLCASSLTGDWSQHFGDGTRLSIL.

This sequence joins TRBV5-8 and TRBJ2-7, with no clear D. Trimming shortened V by 0 bases and J by 2 bases, and 9 bases separated the two germline ends. The germline V gene encodes CDR1 SGHTS and CDR2 YDEGEE. The CDR3 totals 14 residues. This CDR3 reads CASSLDGDTYEQYF. In DNA, the CDR3 is TGTGCCAGCAGCTTGGACGGCGACACCTACGAGCAGTACTTC.

The V call is TRBV19, the J call TRBJ1-5; tentative D call: TRBD1 (6 bases). Per the germline V gene, CDR1 is LNHDA and CDR2 is SQIVND (reference sequence). CDR3 length: 17 amino acids. V was pared by 5 bases and J by 0 bases, with 17 bases between. The CDR3 region is CASSQGSELDSNQPQHF. The CDR3 coding sequence is TGTGCCAGTAGTCAGGGGTCTGAACTAGATAGCAATCAGCCCCAGCATTTT.

This clone was seen once. Additional DNA sequences in this sample encode the identical CDR3. The gene calls are TRBV27 and TRBJ1-2, with 7 bases lining up with TRBD1. The junction had 6 bases not matched to a gene; V was cut back by 7 bases and J by 7 bases. The V gene's germline CDR1 is MNHEY and CDR2 SMNVEV (reference sequence). CDR3 size: 12 residues. Here the CDR3 reads CASKAGGGGYTF. The CDR3 DNA is TGTGCCAGCAAAGCAGGGGGGGGTGGCTACACCTTC.

This rearrangement joins TRBV9 to TRBJ2-1, with D unclear. The CDR3 loop spans 13 amino acids. CDR1 is SGDLS, CDR2 YYNGEE, per germline. Between the trimmed V and J ends, which lost 0 bases and 5 bases, there was a span of 6 bases. CDR3 nucleotide sequence: TGTGCCAGCAGCGTAGGCCACAACAATGAGCAGTTCTTC. It translates to CASSVGHNNEQFF.

The chain joins TRBV27 to TRBJ1-1; perhaps TRBD1 as D (6 bases). The V gene's germline CDR1 is MNHEY and CDR2 SMNVEV (reference sequence). The CDR3 is 15 residues long. V was pared by 3 bases and J by 8 bases, with 19 bases between. In nucleotides, the CDR3 is TGTGCCAGCAGTTTCGGGACCCCAGGGGCAGGGGAAGCTTTCTTT. The encoded protein is CASSFGTPGAGEAFF.